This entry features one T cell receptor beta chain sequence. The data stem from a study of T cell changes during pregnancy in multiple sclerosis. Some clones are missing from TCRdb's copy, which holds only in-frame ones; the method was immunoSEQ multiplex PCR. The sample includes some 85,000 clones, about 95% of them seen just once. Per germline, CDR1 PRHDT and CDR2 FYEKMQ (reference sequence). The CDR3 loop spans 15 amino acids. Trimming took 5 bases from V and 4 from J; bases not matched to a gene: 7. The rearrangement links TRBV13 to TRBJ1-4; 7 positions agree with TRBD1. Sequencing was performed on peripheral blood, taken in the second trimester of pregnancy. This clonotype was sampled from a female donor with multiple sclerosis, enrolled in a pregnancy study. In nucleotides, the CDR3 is TGTGCCAGCAGCATCGGGACAGACCGTAATGAAAAACTGTTTTTT. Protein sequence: CASSIGTDRNEKLFF.